The 29 T cell receptor beta chains reported below all come from one sample, sequenced in a study of cytomegalovirus exposure and HLA in healthy donors. A multiplex PCR was run with 60 Vbeta primers and 13 Jbeta primers. Produced via immunoSEQ multiplex PCR; TCRdb's table is partial and in-frame only. Counted here are about 140,000 clones, 70% to 80% occurring once; the ten biggest clones make up 3% to 4%. Material for sequencing was PBMCs. The receptors come from a female donor in good health and CMV-seronegative.

The chain uses TRBV5-1 and TRBJ2-1, with 10 bases identical to TRBD2. CDR3 length equals 17 residues. The J segment lost 2 bases and the V segment lost 1 base, leaving 6 bases of the junction unmatched. CDR1 is SGHRS, CDR2 YFSETQ, per germline. In DNA form, the CDR3 reads TGCGCCAGCAGCTTGTCGTCGCTAGCGGGGGCCTACAATGAGCAGTTCTTC. Translating it yields CASSLSSLAGAYNEQFF. Together with reference TRBV5-1 and TRBJ2-1, the CDR3 gives the full variable domain: KAGVTQTPRYLIKTRGQQVTLSCSPISGHRSVSWYQQTPGQGLQFLFEYFSETQRNKGNFPGRFSGRQFSNSRSEMNVSTLELGDSALYLCASSLSSLAGAYNEQFFGPGTRLTVL.

The CDR3 is CSVRDSSNYGYTF. CDR3 nucleotides: TGCAGCGTCCGGGACAGCTCTAACTATGGCTACACCTTC. This sequence joins TRBV29-1 and TRBJ1-2; 7 nucleotides agree with TRBD1. Trimming took 6 bases from V and 0 from J; bases not matched to a gene: 4. The germline V gene has CDR1 SQVTM and CDR2 ANQGSEA. CDR3 length equals 13 residues. Using reference TRBV29-1 and TRBJ1-2 for the parts outside the CDR3, the full variable domain is SAVISQKPSRDICQRGTSLTIQCQVDSQVTMMFWYRQQPGQSLTLIATANQGSEATYESGFVIDKFPISRPNLTFSTLTVSNMSPEDSSIYLCSVRDSSNYGYTFGSGTRLTVV.

The chain couples TRBV7-3 to TRBJ2-7; TRBD2 is a possible D gene (5 bases). The CDR3 consists of 13 residues. The ends were cut back, 5 bases at V and 3 bases at J, with 11 bases in the middle. Germline V gene sequence: CDR1 SGHTA, CDR2 FQGTGA. The CDR3 sequence is CASSPGDIYEQYF. The CDR3 nucleotides read TGTGCCAGCAGCCCCGGGGATATCTACGAGCAGTACTTC.

The chain is built from TRBV20-1 and TRBJ2-5, with 8 positions matching TRBD2. The length of the CDR3 is 11 residues. Per germline, CDR1 DFQATT and CDR2 SNEGSKA (reference sequence). The V and J ends lost 5 bases and 4 bases, in that order; junction bases with no gene match: 0. The CDR3: CSAGLAETQYF. As DNA, the CDR3 is TGCAGTGCTGGACTAGCAGAGACCCAGTACTTC.

This clone has a handful of counts. The gene calls are TRBV2 and TRBJ2-3; D perhaps matches TRBD2 (6 bases). Per germline, CDR1 SNHLY and CDR2 FYNNEI. The CDR3 totals 14 residues. Trimming stripped 7 bases from V and 0 bases from J, with 11 bases between. The CDR3 protein is CASIIADSTDTQYF. The CDR3, as DNA: TGTGCCAGCATCATAGCGGATAGCACAGATACGCAGTATTTT.

V and J are TRBV9 and TRBJ2-7; 8 bases match TRBD2. Germline V gene sequence: CDR1 SGDLS, CDR2 YYNGEE. With V trimmed by 4 bases and J by 2 bases, 8 bases remained unmatched. This CDR3 is built from 15 residues. This CDR3 is CASSPGLGGTYEQYF. CDR3 DNA: TGTGCCAGCAGCCCGGGACTAGGCGGCACCTACGAGCAGTACTTC.

This rearrangement joins TRBV5-1 to TRBJ1-1, with TRBD1 as a possible D gene (5 bases). Germline V gene lookup returns CDR1 SGHRS and CDR2 YFSETQ. The ends were cut back, 0 bases at V and 6 bases at J, with 12 bases in the middle. The CDR3 is 14 residues long. DNA for the CDR3: TGCGCCAGCAGCTTGGGTCGGGGGGACGCTGAAGCTTTCTTT. Its translation is CASSLGRGDAEAFF.

V and J are TRBV7-9 and TRBJ1-1; 7 nucleotides match TRBD1. Germline V gives CDR1 SEHNR, CDR2 FQNEAQ (reference sequence). The CDR3 is made up of 14 amino acids. Trimming at V came to 2 bases and at J to 4 bases, leaving 4 bases not matched to a gene. DNA of the CDR3: TGTGCCAGCAGCTTATCAGGGGGAAGCACTGAAGCTTTCTTT. Translation gives CASSLSGGSTEAFF.

V is TRBV7-9 and J is TRBJ1-5; D perhaps matches TRBD1 (5 bases). Germline V gene sequence: CDR1 SEHNR, CDR2 FQNEAQ (reference sequence). The V gene lost 5 bases and the J gene lost 2 bases, with 13 bases spanning the gap. The CDR3 is 15 residues long. The CDR3, as DNA: TGTGCCAGCAGCGCCGACAGCAACCGCAATCAGCCCCAGCATTTT. Translating it yields CASSADSNRNQPQHF.

V is TRBV5-6 and J is TRBJ2-7, with D unresolved. V lost 0 bases and J 2 bases, leaving 9 bases between the germline ends. CDR3 size: 14 residues. The germline CDR1 and CDR2 sequences are SGHDT and YYEEEE. CDR3 DNA: TGTGCCAGCAGCTTGGGTCCCTCTACCTACGAGCAGTACTTC. This gives the protein CASSLGPSTYEQYF.

This chain uses TRBV4-1 with TRBJ2-1; 9 nucleotides line up with TRBD2. V dropped 2 bases and J dropped 10; count of bases not matched to a gene: 12. Looked up from germline, CDR1 is MGHRA and CDR2 is YSYEKL. The CDR3 has 16 amino acids. CDR3 amino acids: CASSQSRIAGVVEQFF. CDR3 bases: TGCGCCAGCAGCCAAAGTAGGATAGCGGGAGTGGTGGAGCAGTTCTTC.

The rearrangement uses TRBV2 and TRBJ2-1; 11 bases map to TRBD2. The trim removed 5 bases at V and 4 bases at J, leaving 4 bases unmatched. The CDR3 consists of 15 residues. Germline assignment: CDR1 SNHLY and CDR2 FYNNEI. CDR3 region: CASSQGLAEYNEQFF. The DNA of the CDR3 is TGTGCCAGCAGTCAGGGACTAGCGGAGTACAATGAGCAGTTCTTC.

The J gene is TRBJ2-7, the V gene TRBV5-4, with D possibly matching TRBD2 (5 bases). The germline gives CDR1 SGHNT, CDR2 YYREEE (reference sequence). The CDR3 runs to 13 residues. Trimming removed 2 bases from V and 5 bases from J, with 11 bases in between. The CDR3 region is CASSLVGADEQYF. Written as DNA, the CDR3 is TGTGCCAGCAGCTTAGTGGGAGCGGACGAGCAGTACTTC.

The chain has TRBV11-3 and TRBJ2-2; D is unclear. The CDR3 length is 14 residues. Looked up from germline, CDR1 is SGHNT and CDR2 is YENEEA. V shed 4 bases and J shed 6 bases, with 12 bases lying between them. The CDR3 spells CASSSTPEAGELFF. Here the CDR3 DNA reads TGTGCCAGCAGCTCCACCCCAGAGGCCGGGGAGCTGTTTTTT.

This clone was picked up a small number of times. This chain uses TRBV30 with TRBJ2-5, with TRBD2 identical over 8 bases. The closer fit of TRBJ2-7 to the DNA end suggests the J call may be wrong. There are 13 residues in the CDR3. The germline gives CDR1 GTSNPN, CDR2 SVGIG (reference sequence). Written as DNA, the CDR3 is TGTGCCTGGGGGGTCCGGGAGGGCCTCGAGCAGTACTTC. This encodes CAWGVREGLEQYF.

This clone was detected only a few times. The rearrangement uses TRBV27 and TRBJ2-1, with 7 bases lining up with TRBD2. Trimming removed 5 bases from V and 1 base from J; junction bases left unmatched: 5. CDR3 length: 15 amino acids. Germline assignment: CDR1 MNHEY and CDR2 SMNVEV (reference sequence). CDR3 nucleotides: TGTGCCAGCAGTCCACGGGGGGTGTCCTACAATGAGCAGTTCTTC. Translating gives CASSPRGVSYNEQFF.

The rearrangement links TRBV7-9 to TRBJ1-6; tentative D call: TRBD1 (5 bases). The germline V gene encodes CDR1 SEHNR and CDR2 FQNEAQ (reference sequence). The CDR3 sequence is 15 residues long. The V and J ends lost 1 base and 9 bases respectively, with 13 bases between them. The CDR3 bases are TGTGCCAGCAGCTTAGAAGGCGGGACCGGTTCACCCCTCCACTTT. It specifies CASSLEGGTGSPLHF. The full variable domain, rest sourced from reference TRBV7-9 and TRBJ1-6, is DTGVSQNPRHKITKRGQNVTFRCDPISEHNRLYWYRQTLGQGPEFLTYFQNEAQLEKSRLLSDRFSAERPKGSFSTLEIQRTEQGDSAMYLCASSLEGGTGSPLHFGNGTRLTVT.

This clone was recorded only once. This chain connects TRBV27 to TRBJ2-7; 8 bases align to TRBD1. From germline, CDR1 is MNHEY and CDR2 SMNVEV (reference sequence). The CDR3 covers 15 residues. Trimming at V came to 3 bases and at J to 3 bases, leaving 7 bases not matched to a gene. The CDR3 DNA is TGTGCCAGCAGTTTGACAGGGGATGGCCTCTACGAGCAGTACTTC. This encodes CASSLTGDGLYEQYF.

This chain uses TRBV27 with TRBJ2-1; the match to TRBD1 covers 7 bases. Germline CDR1 and CDR2: MNHEY and SMNVEV (reference sequence). Losses at the gene ends were 7 bases for V and 3 bases for J; bases not matched to a gene: 9. This CDR3 comprises 15 residues. CDR3 loop: CASTTGIEGYNEQFF. DNA for the CDR3: TGTGCCAGCACGACAGGGATTGAAGGCTACAATGAGCAGTTCTTC.

This sequence joins TRBV2 and TRBJ1-2, with D uncertain. Germline V gives CDR1 SNHLY, CDR2 FYNNEI. This CDR3 is 15 amino acids long. The V end lost 1 base, the J end lost 5 bases, and 14 bases lay between the germline ends. The CDR3: CASSEGTVSTYGYTF. In DNA form, the CDR3 reads TGTGCCAGCAGTGAAGGGACTGTCAGCACTTATGGCTACACCTTC.

This chain joins TRBV10-3 and TRBJ1-2; perhaps TRBD1 as D (6 bases). V was trimmed by 6 bases and J by 0 bases, leaving 11 bases between them. Germline assignment: CDR1 ENHRY and CDR2 SYGVKD. This CDR3 is built from 14 residues. CDR3 protein: CAISPRGTNYGYTF. The CDR3 DNA reads TGTGCCATCAGCCCCAGGGGAACTAACTATGGCTACACCTTC.

The chain is built from TRBV28 and TRBJ1-2; a weak D match, TRBD1 (6 bases). V lost 3 bases and J lost 3, with 11 bases in between. This CDR3 comprises 14 residues. Germline CDR1 is MDHEN and CDR2 is SYDVKM. This chain's CDR3 is CASSFEGVDYGYTF. Here the CDR3 DNA reads TGTGCCAGCAGTTTTGAGGGGGTTGACTATGGCTACACCTTC.

The DNA of the CDR3 is TGTGCCAGCAGTGGTAGCGGGTCGGCTAGCACAGATACGCAGTATTTT. Encoded protein: CASSGSGSASTDTQYF. This chain joins TRBV2 and TRBJ2-3, with TRBD2 matching 7 bases. This CDR3 has 16 amino acids. Germline V gene data show CDR1 as SNHLY and CDR2 as FYNNEI. V lost 4 bases to trimming and J lost 0 bases; unmatched junction nucleotides: 7.

The gene calls are TRBV10-3 and TRBJ2-3, with 16 nucleotides matching TRBD2. CDR1 is ENHRY and CDR2 is SYGVKD in the germline V gene. Trimming removed 5 bases from V and 7 bases from J; junction bases left unmatched: 6. CDR3 size: 16 residues. CDR3 sequence reads: CAISPGTSGGANTQYF. The CDR3 bases are TGTGCCATCAGTCCAGGGACTAGCGGGGGGGCGAATACGCAGTATTTT.

This sequence joins TRBV7-2 and TRBJ1-2; 8 positions match TRBD1. J was trimmed by 8 bases and V by 5 bases; bases with no gene match: 4. The CDR3 spans 12 residues. The V gene's germline CDR1 is SGHTA and CDR2 FQGNSA. The CDR3 reads CASSQDRDGYTF. The CDR3 DNA reads as TGTGCCAGCAGCCAGGACAGGGACGGCTACACCTTC.

This clone showed up just a few times. The V and J genes are TRBV7-2 and TRBJ2-3; 10 nucleotides line up with TRBD2. This CDR3 comprises 16 residues. Germline CDR1 reads SGHTA; CDR2 reads FQGNSA. With 0 bases clipped from V and 6 bases from J, the junction kept 6 bases outside the gene matches. The CDR3 here is CASSLALSGGADTQYF. The CDR3 nucleotides are TGTGCCAGCAGCTTAGCGCTCAGCGGGGGGGCCGATACGCAGTATTTT.

The chain is built from TRBV27 and TRBJ2-2; 9 bases match TRBD1. This CDR3 has 14 amino acids. After removal of 6 bases from V and 2 bases from J, the junction contained 1 base not matched to a gene. Germline V lookup: CDR1 MNHEY, CDR2 SMNVEV (reference sequence). The CDR3 loop reads CASRGQGNTGELFF. CDR3 nucleotides: TGTGCCAGCAGGGGACAGGGCAACACCGGGGAGCTGTTTTTT.

The sample holds a few counts of this clone. This chain links TRBV4-3 with TRBJ1-1, with D perhaps TRBD1 (6 bases). The CDR3 contains 13 residues. Trimming cost V 3 bases and J 4 bases, with 9 bases left between them. In germline, CDR1 is LGHNA, CDR2 YSLEER. As DNA, the CDR3 is TGCGCCAGCAGCCAGGAAGGGGGCACTGAAGCTTTCTTT. Amino acids: CASSQEGGTEAFF.

The chain joins TRBV29-1 to TRBJ1-2; 8 bases align to TRBD1. CDR1 is SQVTM and CDR2 is ANQGSEA in the germline V gene. The CDR3 spans 15 residues. J gave up 4 bases and V 3 bases, and 10 bases lay outside the gene matches. The CDR3 bases are TGCAGCGTTGATAGGTGGCAGGGGGCGGGCTATGGCTACACCTTC. Translated, it gives CSVDRWQGAGYGYTF.